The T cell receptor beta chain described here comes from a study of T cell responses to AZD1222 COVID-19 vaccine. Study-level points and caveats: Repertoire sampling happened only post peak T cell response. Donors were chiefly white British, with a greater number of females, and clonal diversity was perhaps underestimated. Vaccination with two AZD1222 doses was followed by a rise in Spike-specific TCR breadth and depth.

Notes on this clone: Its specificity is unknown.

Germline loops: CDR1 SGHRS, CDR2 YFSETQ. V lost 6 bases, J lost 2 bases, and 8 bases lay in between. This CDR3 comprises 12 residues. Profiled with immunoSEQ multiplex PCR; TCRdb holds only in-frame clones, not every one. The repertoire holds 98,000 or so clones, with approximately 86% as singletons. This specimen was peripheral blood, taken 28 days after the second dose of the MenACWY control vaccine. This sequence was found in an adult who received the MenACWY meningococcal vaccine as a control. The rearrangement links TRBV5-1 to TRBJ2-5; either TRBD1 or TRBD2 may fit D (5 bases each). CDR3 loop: CASTWGQETQYF. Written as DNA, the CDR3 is TGCGCCAGCACCTGGGGGCAAGAGACCCAGTACTTC. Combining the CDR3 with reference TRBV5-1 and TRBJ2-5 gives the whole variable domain KAGVTQTPRYLIKTRGQQVTLSCSPISGHRSVSWYQQTPGQGLQFLFEYFSETQRNKGNFPGRFSGRQFSNSRSEMNVSTLELGDSALYLCASTWGQETQYFGPGTRLLVL.